One sample yielded the 17 T cell receptor beta chains listed below, sequenced in a study of spatial heterogeneity in lung cancer. Via MiXCR, TCRdb re-called the 5' RACE reads, giving one row per CDR3 protein. This table holds approximately 12,000 distinct CDR3 sequences, around 9.1% found once. Time point defined: blood at routine non-recurrence follow-up after resection. The source material was PBMCs, sampled at follow-up. The origin of the receptors is a female donor with early-stage non-small cell lung cancer.

This clonotype was seen ten or more times. CDR3 in amino acids: CASSHRQGWDTQYF. DNA of the CDR3: TGTGCCAGCAGCCACAGACAGGGATGGGATACGCAGTATTTT. The genes are TRBV14 and TRBJ2-3; 7 nucleotides align to TRBD1. With V trimmed by 3 bases and J by 6 bases, 6 bases remained unmatched. The V gene's germline CDR1 is SGHDN and CDR2 FVKESK. The CDR3 has 14 amino acids. Complete variable domain (other parts from reference TRBV14 and TRBJ2-3): EAGVTQFPSHSVIEKGQTVTLRCDPISGHDNLYWYRRVMGKEIKFLLHFVKESKQDESGMPNNRFLAERTGGTYSTLKVQPAELEDSGVYFCASSHRQGWDTQYFGPGTRLTVL.

In its sample, this clonotype is medium-sized (0.01 to 0.1%). This rearrangement joins TRBV7-9 to TRBJ2-7, with D possibly being TRBD1 or TRBD2 (5 bases each). The CDR3 totals 14 residues. Looked up from germline, CDR1 is SEHNR and CDR2 is FQNEAQ (reference sequence). Trimming shortened V by 0 bases and J by 0 bases, and 6 bases separated the two germline ends. The CDR3 sequence is CASSLAGTSYEQYV. The CDR3 DNA follows: TGTGCCAGCAGCTTAGCTGGGACCTCCTACGAGCAGTACGTC.

This clonotype was found many times. This chain uses TRBV28 with TRBJ2-5; a weak D match, TRBD1 (6 bases). The CDR3 runs 15 residues. Germline loops: CDR1 MDHEN, CDR2 SYDVKM. Trimming removed 3 bases from V and 0 bases from J, with 11 bases in between. The CDR3 region has the DNA TGTGCCAGCAGTTTGGGGGCCAAGTACCAAGAGACCCAGTACTTC. Protein: CASSLGAKYQETQYF.

This clonotype ranks as medium-sized. The chain has TRBV5-1 and TRBJ2-7; TRBD1 matches at 9 bases. The CDR3 covers 14 residues. The germline V gene encodes CDR1 SGHRS and CDR2 YFSETQ. Trimming at V came to 4 bases and at J to 3 bases, leaving 5 bases not matched to a gene. Here the CDR3 DNA reads TGCGCCAGCAGCGCCCGGGACAGGGTCTACGAGCAGTACTTC. This translates into CASSARDRVYEQYF. Full variable domain (outside the CDR3, taken from reference TRBV5-1 and TRBJ2-7): KAGVTQTPRYLIKTRGQQVTLSCSPISGHRSVSWYQQTPGQGLQFLFEYFSETQRNKGNFPGRFSGRQFSNSRSEMNVSTLELGDSALYLCASSARDRVYEQYFGPGTRLTVT.

The chain employs TRBV15 and TRBJ2-5; no reliable D call. The CDR3 is 12 residues long. Germline V gene sequence: CDR1 LNHNV, CDR2 YYDKDF (reference sequence). The V end was cut by 5 bases, the J end by 4 bases, with 8 bases between. Here the CDR3 reads CATSLVRETQYF. In DNA form, the CDR3 reads TGTGCCACCAGCCTGGTACGAGAGACCCAGTACTTC.

This clonotype was recorded at least ten times. The rearrangement joins TRBV5-1 to TRBJ2-3; tentative D call: TRBD1 (5 bases). The CDR3 loop spans 16 amino acids. V shed 0 bases and J shed 1 base, with 12 bases lying between them. Per the germline V gene, CDR1 is SGHRS and CDR2 is YFSETQ. In DNA form, the CDR3 reads TGCGCCAGCAGCTTGGTGGGGCGGTTCGGCACAGATACGCAGTATTTT. Translated, it gives CASSLVGRFGTDTQYF.

This clonotype was picked up many times. The gene calls are TRBV19 and TRBJ2-7; 7 nucleotides agree with TRBD1. CDR1 is LNHDA, CDR2 SQIVND, per germline (reference sequence). J gave up 4 bases and V 5 bases, and 11 bases lay outside the gene matches. This CDR3 comprises 15 residues. CDR3 in amino acids: CASSVQGGAGYEQYF. The CDR3 nucleotides read TGTGCCAGTAGTGTTCAAGGGGGCGCAGGGTACGAGCAGTACTTC.

The table lists this clonotype with many counts. The rearrangement joins TRBV5-1 to TRBJ1-4, with 9 bases aligning to TRBD1. Trimming at V came to 0 bases and at J to 4 bases, leaving 1 base not matched to a gene. The CDR3 length is 15 residues. Germline values: CDR1 SGHRS, CDR2 YFSETQ. The CDR3 loop reads CASSLVGQGNEKLFF. The CDR3 DNA is TGCGCCAGCAGCTTGGTGGGACAGGGTAATGAAAAACTGTTTTTT.

This clonotype was found many times. As DNA, the CDR3 is TGTGCCAGTAGTATTCACCGGGACGCAGCTAATGAAAAACTGTTTTTT. Its translation: CASSIHRDAANEKLFF. V and J are TRBV19 and TRBJ1-4; a weak D match, TRBD1 (5 bases). V was clipped by 3 bases and J by 3 bases, with 14 bases between them. The germline V gene has CDR1 LNHDA and CDR2 SQIVND (reference sequence). The CDR3 runs to 16 residues. Variable domain in full (rest from reference TRBV19 and TRBJ1-4): DGGITQSPKYLFRKEGQNVTLSCEQNLNHDAMYWYRQDPGQGLRLIYYSQIVNDFQKGDIAEGYSVSREKKESFPLTVTSAQKNPTAFYLCASSIHRDAANEKLFFGSGTQLSVL.

By sample fraction, this clonotype is medium-sized. J is TRBJ2-6 and V is TRBV23-1; no firm D call. TRBV23-1 is labeled an ORF, and its function is uncertain. The CDR3 contains 13 residues. V was clipped by 7 bases and J by 5 bases, with 9 bases between them. The CDR3, as DNA: TGCGCCAGCACTTCTTGTAGGGCCAACGTCCTGACTTTC. This codes for CASTSCRANVLTF.

This clonotype was seen at least ten times. The CDR3 coding sequence is TGTGCCAGCAGTTTTGAAGGGAACTATGGCTACACCTTC. Its translation is CASSFEGNYGYTF. V usage is TRBV27 and J usage is TRBJ1-2, with D uncertain. The CDR3 is 13 residues long. In germline, CDR1 is MNHEY, CDR2 SMNVEV (reference sequence). V lost 3 bases and J 2 bases, leaving 7 bases between the germline ends.

This clonotype was observed at least ten times. The rearrangement links TRBV19 to TRBJ2-1; 7 positions agree with TRBD2. The J segment lost 0 bases and the V segment lost 10 bases, leaving 12 bases of the junction unmatched. Germline CDR1 reads LNHDA; CDR2 reads SQIVND (reference sequence). The CDR3 length is 16 residues. CDR3 region: CATNPRGSYSYNEQFF. Written as DNA, the CDR3 is TGTGCCACCAACCCTCGCGGGAGCTACTCCTACAATGAGCAGTTCTTC.

Worth noting for this clonotype: Just one base apart from a much larger clone, this may be a read error. CDR3 nucleotide sequence: TGTGCCACCAGTGGTTCAGGGTACACCGGGGAGCTGTTTTTT. Protein sequence: CATSGSGYTGELFF. The chain is built from TRBV24-1 and TRBJ2-2, with D tentatively TRBD1 (5 bases). Between the trimmed V and J ends, which lost 5 bases and 3 bases, there was a span of 9 bases. CDR3 length: 14 amino acids. Per germline, CDR1 KGHDR and CDR2 SFDVKD.

This clonotype was counted many times. CDR3 amino acids: CASSSTGVGGELFF. For the CDR3, the DNA is TGTGCCAGCAGCTCGACAGGGGTTGGCGGGGAGCTGTTTTTT. The chain recombines TRBV11-1 with TRBJ2-2; 8 bases map to TRBD1. Germline CDR1 reads SGHAT; CDR2 reads FQDESV (reference sequence). Trimming removed 4 bases from V and 7 bases from J; junction bases left unmatched: 5. The CDR3 loop spans 14 amino acids.

This clonotype has a count of ten or more. A junction boundary mismatches the germline segment, possibly from a read error. The rearrangement uses TRBV6-5 and TRBJ2-7; tentatively, D is TRBD1 (6 bases). The germline CDR1 and CDR2 sequences are MNHEY and SVGAGI. The CDR3 spans 11 residues. As DNA, the CDR3 is TGTGCCAGCAGCCCAGGGGACCGATACCACTTC. As protein: CASSPGDRYHF.

This clonotype was observed many times. The V and J genes are TRBV7-6 and TRBJ2-7; 7 nucleotides line up with TRBD2. The CDR3 is 15 residues long. Germline assignment: CDR1 SGHVS and CDR2 FNYEAQ. V was pared by 5 bases and J by 2 bases, with 9 bases of the junction left unmatched. The CDR3 nucleotides read TGTGCCAGCAGCACAAGGACTAGTGGAGCCTACGAGCAGTACTTC. Protein product: CASSTRTSGAYEQYF.

This clonotype was counted ten times or more. This rearrangement joins TRBV5-5 to TRBJ1-1; 10 bases fit TRBD1. This CDR3 region has 16 residues. J lost 5 bases, V lost 4 bases, and 11 bases had no gene match. The germline V gene has CDR1 SGHKS and CDR2 YYEKEE (reference sequence). CDR3: CASSPRDRGSWTEAFF. CDR3 in DNA: TGTGCCAGCAGCCCACGGGACAGGGGTAGTTGGACTGAAGCTTTCTTT.